This TCR beta chain was sequenced in a study of blood T cell repertoires in COVID-19. Turning to the study itself: Sites across the United States, Italy and Spain contributed samples from acute and convalescent COVID-19.

Source study methods: Amplification from reference gene primers served as the basis for estimated nucleated cell counts. Profiled with immunoSEQ multiplex PCR; TCRdb holds only in-frame clones, not every one. V, J and clone size were drawn from that table, and D and trimming were deduced from the DNA. This table holds about 140,000 clones, 87% found once. The germline gives CDR1 SGHAT, CDR2 FQNNGV. The CDR3 contains 15 residues. Trimming at V came to 5 bases and at J to 2 bases, leaving 4 bases not matched to a gene. The sequence was obtained from a man over 45 who had recovered from COVID-19. What was sequenced was peripheral blood. This sequence joins TRBV11-2 and TRBJ1-5; TRBD1 agrees at 9 bases. The CDR3, as DNA: TGTGCCAGCAGCCAGGACAGGGGAGGCAATCAGCCCCAGCATTTT. Translated: CASSQDRGGNQPQHF.